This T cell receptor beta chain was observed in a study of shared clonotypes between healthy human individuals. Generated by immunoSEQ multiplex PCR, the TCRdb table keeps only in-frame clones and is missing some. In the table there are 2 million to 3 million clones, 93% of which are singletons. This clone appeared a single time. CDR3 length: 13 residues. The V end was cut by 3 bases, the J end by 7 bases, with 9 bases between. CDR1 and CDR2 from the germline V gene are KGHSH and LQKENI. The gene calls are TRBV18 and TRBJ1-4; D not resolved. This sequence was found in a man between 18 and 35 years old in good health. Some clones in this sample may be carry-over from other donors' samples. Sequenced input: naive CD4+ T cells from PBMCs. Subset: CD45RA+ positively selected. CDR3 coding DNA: TGTGCCAGCTCACCCGACGGGGTTGAAAAACTGTTTTTT. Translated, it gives CASSPDGVEKLFF.